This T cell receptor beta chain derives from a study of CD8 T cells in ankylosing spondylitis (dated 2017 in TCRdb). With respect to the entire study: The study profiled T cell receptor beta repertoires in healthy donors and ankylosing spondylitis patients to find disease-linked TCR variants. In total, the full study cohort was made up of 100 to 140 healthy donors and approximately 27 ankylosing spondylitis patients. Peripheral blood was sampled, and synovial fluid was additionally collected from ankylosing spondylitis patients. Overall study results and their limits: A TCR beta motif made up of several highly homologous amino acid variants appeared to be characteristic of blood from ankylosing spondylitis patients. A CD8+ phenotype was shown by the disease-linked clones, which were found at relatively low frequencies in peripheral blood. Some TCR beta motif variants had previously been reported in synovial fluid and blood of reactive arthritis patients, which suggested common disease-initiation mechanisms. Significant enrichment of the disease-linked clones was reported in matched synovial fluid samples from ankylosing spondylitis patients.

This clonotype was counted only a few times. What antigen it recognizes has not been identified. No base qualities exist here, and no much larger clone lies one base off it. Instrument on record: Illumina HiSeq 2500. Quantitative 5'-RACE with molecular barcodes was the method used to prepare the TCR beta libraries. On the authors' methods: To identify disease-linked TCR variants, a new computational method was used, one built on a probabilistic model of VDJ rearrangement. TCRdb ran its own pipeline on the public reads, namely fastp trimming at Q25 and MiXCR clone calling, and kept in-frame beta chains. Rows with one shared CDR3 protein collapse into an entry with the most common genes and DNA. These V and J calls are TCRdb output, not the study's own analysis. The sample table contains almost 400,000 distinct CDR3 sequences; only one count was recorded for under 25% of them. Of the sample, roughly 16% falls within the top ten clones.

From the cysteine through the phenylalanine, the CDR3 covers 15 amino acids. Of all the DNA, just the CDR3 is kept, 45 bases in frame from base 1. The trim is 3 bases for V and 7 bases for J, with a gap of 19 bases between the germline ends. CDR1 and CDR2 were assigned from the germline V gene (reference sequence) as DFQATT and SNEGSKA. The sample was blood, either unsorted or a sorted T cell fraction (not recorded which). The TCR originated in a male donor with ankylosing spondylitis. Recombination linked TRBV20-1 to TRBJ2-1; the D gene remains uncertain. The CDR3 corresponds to CSASPEELGYNEQFF. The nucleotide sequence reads TGCAGTGCTAGTCCAGAGGAATTGGGTTATAATGAGCAGTTCTTC.